The TCR beta chain described here comes from a study of blood T cell repertoires in COVID-19. The Seattle site enrolled patients during active infection and followed them longitudinally. From germline, CDR1 is GTSNPN and CDR2 SVGIG (reference sequence). Trimming cost V 7 bases and J 8 bases; bases outside gene matches: 7. The length of the CDR3 is 13 residues. How the authors handled the data: Nucleated cell number was recorded as an estimate derived from reference gene primer amplification. The repertoire was sequenced with immunoSEQ multiplex PCR; TCRdb's copy has only in-frame clones and lacks some. That table is the source of V, J and clone size, and D and trimming were worked out from the DNA. The table lists a few hundred thousand clones, about 87% of them singletons, with roughly 12% in the top ten.

V and J are TRBV30 and TRBJ1-4; 10 bases are a match to TRBD1. This receptor was identified in a woman between 50 and 59 years old with COVID-19, enrolled during active disease. The sequencing input was peripheral blood. The CDR3: CAFDRGLREKLFF. The CDR3 nucleotides read TGTGCCTTTGACAGGGGGCTAAGGGAAAAACTGTTTTTT. Supplemented by reference TRBV30 and TRBJ1-4, the full variable domain reads SQTIHQWPATLVQPVGSPLSLECTVEGTSNPNLYWYRQAAGRGLQLLFYSVGIGQISSEVPQNLSASRPQDRQFILSSKKLLLSDSGFYLCAFDRGLREKLFFGSGTQLSVL.